Reported below is one T cell receptor beta chain. What it recognizes is unknown. The sample is drawn from a study of cytomegalovirus exposure and HLA in healthy donors. Findings of the study overall: Because they were indistinguishable, some V segments, including TRBV6-2 and TRBV6-3, were excluded. Apart from CMV serostatus, no immune exposure information was available. In a later analysis, TCR beta V- and J-gene trimming showed a link to a missense DCLRE1C variant.

PCR involved 60 Vbeta and 13 Jbeta primers. Profiled with immunoSEQ multiplex PCR; TCRdb holds only in-frame clones, not every one. The sample has approximately 42,000 clones, around 85% seen once. Germline V gene lookup returns CDR1 LNHDA and CDR2 SQIVND (reference sequence). J gave up 4 bases and V 5 bases, and 9 bases lay outside the gene matches. The CDR3 is 17 amino acids. Each donor's status was that of a healthy bone marrow donor. This TCR was recovered from a man aged 50 to 59 in good health and CMV-seronegative. The chain combines TRBV19 with TRBJ2-3; TRBD2 matches 13 bases. Sequencing input: PBMCs. CDR3 coding DNA: TGTGCCAGTAGTCAACGCCGACTAGCGGGAGGTGCAGATACGCAGTATTTT. Amino acids: CASSQRRLAGGADTQYF.